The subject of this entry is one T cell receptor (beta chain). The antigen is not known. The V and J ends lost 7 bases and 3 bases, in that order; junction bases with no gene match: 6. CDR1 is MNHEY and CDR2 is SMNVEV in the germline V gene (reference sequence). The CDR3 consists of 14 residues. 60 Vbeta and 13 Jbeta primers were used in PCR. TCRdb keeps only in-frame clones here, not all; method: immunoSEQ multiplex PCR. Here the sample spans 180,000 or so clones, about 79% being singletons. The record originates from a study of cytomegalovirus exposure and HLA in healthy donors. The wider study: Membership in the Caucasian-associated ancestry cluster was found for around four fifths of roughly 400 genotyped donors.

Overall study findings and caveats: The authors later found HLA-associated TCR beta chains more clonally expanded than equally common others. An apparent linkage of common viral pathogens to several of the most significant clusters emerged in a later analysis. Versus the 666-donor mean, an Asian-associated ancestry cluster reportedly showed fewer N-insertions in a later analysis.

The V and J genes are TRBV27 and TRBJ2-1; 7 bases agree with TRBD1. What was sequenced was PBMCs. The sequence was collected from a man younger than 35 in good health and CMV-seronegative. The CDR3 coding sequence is TGTGCCAGCATCGAGGCAGGGGGCTACAATGAGCAGTTCTTC. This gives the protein CASIEAGGYNEQFF.